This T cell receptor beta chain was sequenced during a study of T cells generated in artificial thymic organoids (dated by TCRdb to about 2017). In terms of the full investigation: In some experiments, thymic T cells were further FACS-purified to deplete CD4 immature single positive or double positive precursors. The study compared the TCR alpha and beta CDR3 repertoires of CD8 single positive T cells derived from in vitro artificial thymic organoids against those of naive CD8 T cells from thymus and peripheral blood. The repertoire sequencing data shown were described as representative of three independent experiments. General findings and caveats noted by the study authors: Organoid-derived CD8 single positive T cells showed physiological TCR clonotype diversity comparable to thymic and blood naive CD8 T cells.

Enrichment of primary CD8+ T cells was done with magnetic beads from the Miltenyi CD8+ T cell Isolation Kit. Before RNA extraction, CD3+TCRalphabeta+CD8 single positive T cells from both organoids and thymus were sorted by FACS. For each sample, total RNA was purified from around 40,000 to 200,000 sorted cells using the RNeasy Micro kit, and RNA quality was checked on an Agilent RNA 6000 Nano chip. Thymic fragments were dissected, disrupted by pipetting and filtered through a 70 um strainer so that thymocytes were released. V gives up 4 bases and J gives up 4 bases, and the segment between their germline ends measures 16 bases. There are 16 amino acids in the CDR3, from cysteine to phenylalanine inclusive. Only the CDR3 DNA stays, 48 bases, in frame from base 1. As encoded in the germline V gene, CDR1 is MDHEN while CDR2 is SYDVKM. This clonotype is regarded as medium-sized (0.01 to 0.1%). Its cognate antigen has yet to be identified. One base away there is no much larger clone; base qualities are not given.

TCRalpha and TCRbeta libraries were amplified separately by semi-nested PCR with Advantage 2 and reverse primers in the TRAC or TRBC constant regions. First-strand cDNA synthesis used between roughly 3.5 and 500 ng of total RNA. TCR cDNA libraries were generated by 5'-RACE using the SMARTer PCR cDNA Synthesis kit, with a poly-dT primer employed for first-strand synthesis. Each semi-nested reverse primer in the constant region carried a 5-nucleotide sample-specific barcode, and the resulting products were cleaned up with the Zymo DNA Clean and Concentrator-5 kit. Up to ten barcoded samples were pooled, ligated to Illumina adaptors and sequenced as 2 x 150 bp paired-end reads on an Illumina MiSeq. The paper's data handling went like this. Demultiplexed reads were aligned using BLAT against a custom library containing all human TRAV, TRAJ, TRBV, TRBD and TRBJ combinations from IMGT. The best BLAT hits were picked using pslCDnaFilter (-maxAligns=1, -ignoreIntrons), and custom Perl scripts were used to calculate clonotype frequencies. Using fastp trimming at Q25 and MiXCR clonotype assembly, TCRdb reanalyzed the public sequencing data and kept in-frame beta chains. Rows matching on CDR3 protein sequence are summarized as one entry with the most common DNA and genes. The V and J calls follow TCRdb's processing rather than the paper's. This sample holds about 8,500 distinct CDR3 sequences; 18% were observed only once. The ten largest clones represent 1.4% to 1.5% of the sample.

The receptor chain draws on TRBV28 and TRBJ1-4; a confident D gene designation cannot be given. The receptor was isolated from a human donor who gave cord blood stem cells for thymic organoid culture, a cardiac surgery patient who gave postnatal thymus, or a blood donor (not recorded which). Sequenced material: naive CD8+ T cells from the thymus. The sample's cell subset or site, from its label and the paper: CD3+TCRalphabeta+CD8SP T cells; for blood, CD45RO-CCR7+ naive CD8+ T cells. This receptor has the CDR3 CASSSPQREINEKLFF. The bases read TGTGCCAGCAGTTCTCCCCAGCGGGAAATTAATGAAAAACTGTTTTTT.